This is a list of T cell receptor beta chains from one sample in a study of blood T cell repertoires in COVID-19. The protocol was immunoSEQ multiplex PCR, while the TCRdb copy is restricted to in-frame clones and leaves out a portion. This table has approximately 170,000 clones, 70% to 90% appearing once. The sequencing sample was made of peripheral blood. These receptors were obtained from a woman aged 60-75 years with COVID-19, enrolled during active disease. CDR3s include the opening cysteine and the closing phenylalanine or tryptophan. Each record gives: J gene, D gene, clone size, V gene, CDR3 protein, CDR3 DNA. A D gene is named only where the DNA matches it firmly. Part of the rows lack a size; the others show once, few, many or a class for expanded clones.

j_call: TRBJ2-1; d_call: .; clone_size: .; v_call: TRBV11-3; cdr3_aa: CASSSISSAHEQFF; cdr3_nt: TGTGCCAGCAGCTCCATTTCTAGCGCCCATGAGCAGTTCTTC
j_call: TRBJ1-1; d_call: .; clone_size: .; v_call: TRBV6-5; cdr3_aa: CASRVTVNTEAFF; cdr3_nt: TGTGCCAGCAGGGTGACAGTTAACACTGAAGCTTTCTTT
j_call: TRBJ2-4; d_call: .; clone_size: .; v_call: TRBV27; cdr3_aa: CASSHRQDPEYF; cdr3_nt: TGTGCCAGCAGTCATAGACAGGACCCAGAGTACTTC
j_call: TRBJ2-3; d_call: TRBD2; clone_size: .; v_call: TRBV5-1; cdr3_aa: CASSWRGASTDTQYF; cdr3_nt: TGCGCCAGCAGCTGGCGGGGGGCTAGCACAGATACGCAGTATTTT
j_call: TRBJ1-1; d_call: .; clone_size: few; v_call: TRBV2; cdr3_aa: CASTGEMNTEAFF; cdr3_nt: TGTGCCAGCACGGGGGAGATGAACACTGAAGCTTTCTTT
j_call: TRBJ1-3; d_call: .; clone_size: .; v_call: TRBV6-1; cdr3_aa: CASSEFGVGNTIYF; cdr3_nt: TGTGCCAGCAGTGAATTCGGGGTAGGAAACACCATATATTTT
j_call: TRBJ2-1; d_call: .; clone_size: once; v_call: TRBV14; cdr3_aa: CASSQDLGGDEQFF; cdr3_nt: TGTGCCAGCAGCCAAGATCTAGGAGGTGATGAGCAGTTCTTC
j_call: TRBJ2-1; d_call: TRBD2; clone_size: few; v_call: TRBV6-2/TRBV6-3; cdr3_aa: CASSPAGGRVGNEQFF; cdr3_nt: TGTGCCAGCAGCCCGGCGGGCGGGAGGGTCGGGAATGAGCAGTTCTTC
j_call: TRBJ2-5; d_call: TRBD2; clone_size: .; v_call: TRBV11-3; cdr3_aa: CASSRRGTRGQETQYF; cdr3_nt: TGTGCCAGCAGCCGAAGAGGGACTAGAGGGCAAGAGACCCAGTACTTC
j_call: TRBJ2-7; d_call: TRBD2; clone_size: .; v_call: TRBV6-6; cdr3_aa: CASSRGLAGGYSYEQYF; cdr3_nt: TGTGCCAGCAGTCGAGGACTAGCGGGAGGCTACTCCTACGAGCAGTACTTC